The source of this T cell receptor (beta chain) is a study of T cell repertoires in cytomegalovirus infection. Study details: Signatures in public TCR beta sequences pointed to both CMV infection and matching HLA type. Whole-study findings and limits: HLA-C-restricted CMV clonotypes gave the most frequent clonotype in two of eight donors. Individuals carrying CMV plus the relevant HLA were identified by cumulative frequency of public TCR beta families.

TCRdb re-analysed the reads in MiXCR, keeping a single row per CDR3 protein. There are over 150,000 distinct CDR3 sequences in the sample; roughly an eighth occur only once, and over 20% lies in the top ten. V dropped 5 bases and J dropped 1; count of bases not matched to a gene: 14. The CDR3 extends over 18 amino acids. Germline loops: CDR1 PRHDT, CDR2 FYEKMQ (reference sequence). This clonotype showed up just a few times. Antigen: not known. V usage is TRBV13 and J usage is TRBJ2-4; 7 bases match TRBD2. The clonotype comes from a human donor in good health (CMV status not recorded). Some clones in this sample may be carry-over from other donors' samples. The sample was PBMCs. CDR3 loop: CASSPLSGEGAAKNIQYF. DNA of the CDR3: TGTGCCAGCAGCCCCTTAAGTGGGGAGGGAGCGGCCAAAAACATTCAGTACTTC.